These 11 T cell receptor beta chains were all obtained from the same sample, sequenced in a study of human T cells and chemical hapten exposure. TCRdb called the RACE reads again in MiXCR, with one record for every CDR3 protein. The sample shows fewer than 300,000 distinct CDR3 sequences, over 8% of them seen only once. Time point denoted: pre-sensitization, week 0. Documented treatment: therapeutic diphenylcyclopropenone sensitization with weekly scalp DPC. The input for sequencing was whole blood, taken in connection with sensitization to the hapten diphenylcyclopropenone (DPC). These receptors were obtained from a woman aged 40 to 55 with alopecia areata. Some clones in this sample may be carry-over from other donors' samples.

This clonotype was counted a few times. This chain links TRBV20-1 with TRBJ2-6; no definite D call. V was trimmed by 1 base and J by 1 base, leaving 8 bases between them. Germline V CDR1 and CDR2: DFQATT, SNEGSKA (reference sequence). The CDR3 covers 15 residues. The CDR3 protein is CSARGDASGANVLTF. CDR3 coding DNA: TGCAGTGCTAGAGGTGACGCTTCTGGGGCCAACGTCCTGACTTTC.

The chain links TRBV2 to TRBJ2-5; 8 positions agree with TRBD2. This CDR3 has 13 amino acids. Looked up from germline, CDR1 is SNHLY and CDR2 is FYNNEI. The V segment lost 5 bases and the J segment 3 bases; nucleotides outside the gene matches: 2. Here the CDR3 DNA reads TGTGCCAGCAGTAAACTAGCGGAAGAGACCCAGTACTTC. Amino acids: CASSKLAEETQYF.

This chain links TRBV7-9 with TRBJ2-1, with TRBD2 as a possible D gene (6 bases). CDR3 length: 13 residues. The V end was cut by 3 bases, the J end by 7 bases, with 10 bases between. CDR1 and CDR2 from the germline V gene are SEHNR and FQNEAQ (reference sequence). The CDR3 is CASSFGGQNEQFF. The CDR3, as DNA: TGTGCCAGCAGCTTTGGAGGGCAGAATGAGCAGTTCTTC. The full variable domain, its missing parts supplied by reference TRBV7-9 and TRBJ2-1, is DTGVSQNPRHKITKRGQNVTFRCDPISEHNRLYWYRQTLGQGPEFLTYFQNEAQLEKSRLLSDRFSAERPKGSFSTLEIQRTEQGDSAMYLCASSFGGQNEQFFGPGTRLTVL.

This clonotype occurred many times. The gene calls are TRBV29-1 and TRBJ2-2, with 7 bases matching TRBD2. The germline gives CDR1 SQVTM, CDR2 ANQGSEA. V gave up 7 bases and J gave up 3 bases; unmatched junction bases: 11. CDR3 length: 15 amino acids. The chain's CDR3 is CSARGLVGDTGELFF. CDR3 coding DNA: TGCAGCGCAAGAGGACTAGTAGGGGACACCGGGGAGCTGTTTTTT.

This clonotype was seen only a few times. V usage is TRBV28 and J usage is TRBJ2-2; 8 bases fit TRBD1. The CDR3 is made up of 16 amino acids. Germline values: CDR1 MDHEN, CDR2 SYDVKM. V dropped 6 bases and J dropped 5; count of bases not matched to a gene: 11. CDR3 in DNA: TGTGCCAGCAGGGCAGGGGGCGCGAGTAGGACCGGGGAGCTGTTTTTT. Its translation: CASRAGGASRTGELFF.

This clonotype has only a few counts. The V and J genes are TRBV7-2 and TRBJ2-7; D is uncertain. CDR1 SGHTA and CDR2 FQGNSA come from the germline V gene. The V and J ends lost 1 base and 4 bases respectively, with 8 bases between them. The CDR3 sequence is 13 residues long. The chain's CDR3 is CASSLGPVYEQYF. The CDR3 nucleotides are TGTGCCAGCAGCTTAGGACCGGTATACGAGCAGTACTTC.

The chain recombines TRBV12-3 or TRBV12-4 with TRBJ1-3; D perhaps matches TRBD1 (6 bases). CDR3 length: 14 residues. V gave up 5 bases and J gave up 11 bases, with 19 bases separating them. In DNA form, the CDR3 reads TGTGCCAGCAGTCCTGGACAGTTTGGACGGGCCATATATTTT. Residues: CASSPGQFGRAIYF.

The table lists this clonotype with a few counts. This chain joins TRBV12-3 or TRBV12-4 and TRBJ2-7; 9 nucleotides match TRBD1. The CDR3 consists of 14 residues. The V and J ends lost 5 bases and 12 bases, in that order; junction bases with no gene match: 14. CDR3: CASSPTGQGHSLYF. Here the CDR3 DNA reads TGTGCCAGCAGTCCAACGGGACAGGGCCACTCTTTGTACTTC.

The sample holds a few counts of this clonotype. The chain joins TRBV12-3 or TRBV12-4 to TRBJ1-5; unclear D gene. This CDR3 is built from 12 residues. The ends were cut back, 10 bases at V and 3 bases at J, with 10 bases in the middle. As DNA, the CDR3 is TGTGCCACCAAGGGAGACAATCAGCCCCAGCATTTT. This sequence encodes CATKGDNQPQHF.

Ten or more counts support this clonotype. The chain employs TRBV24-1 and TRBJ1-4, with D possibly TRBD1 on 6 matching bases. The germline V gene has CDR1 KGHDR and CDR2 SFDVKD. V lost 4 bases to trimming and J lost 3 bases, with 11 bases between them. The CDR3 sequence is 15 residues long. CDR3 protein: CATSDSDSSNEKLFF. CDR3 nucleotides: TGTGCCACCAGTGACTCGGACAGTTCTAATGAAAAACTGTTTTTT.

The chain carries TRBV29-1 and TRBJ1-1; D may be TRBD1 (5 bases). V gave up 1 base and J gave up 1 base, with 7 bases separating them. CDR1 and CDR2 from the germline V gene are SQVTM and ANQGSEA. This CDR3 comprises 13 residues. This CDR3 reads CSVEAQGNTEAFF. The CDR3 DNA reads TGCAGCGTTGAAGCCCAGGGGAACACTGAAGCTTTCTTT.